A selection of T cell receptor beta chains follows, all from one sample in a study of blood T cell repertoires in COVID-19. The method was immunoSEQ multiplex PCR; TCRdb's version includes in-frame clones alone and lacks a portion of them. Of about 120,000 clones listed, about 84% were seen once; the top ten hold roughly 3.9%. The sequenced material came from peripheral blood. The receptors were sampled from a man aged 60 to 69 with acute or convalescent COVID-19. CDR3s include the opening cysteine and the closing phenylalanine or tryptophan. The D gene is left open where the match is weak. Not every row has a clone size; where given, it reads once, few, many or a size class.

j_gene: TRBJ1-1
d_gene: TRBD1
abundance: NA
v_gene: TRBV5-1
CDR3nt: TGCGCCAGCAGCTTGGCCCAGACAGGGGGACGGGCTTTCTTT
CDR3aa: CASSLAQTGGRAFF

j_gene: TRBJ2-2
d_gene: TRBD2
abundance: many
v_gene: TRBV4-2
CDR3nt: TGTGCCAGCAGCCAAGGAGAGTCTAGCGGGAGCTTAAACACCGGGGAGCTGTTTTTT
CDR3aa: CASSQGESSGSLNTGELFF

j_gene: TRBJ2-5
d_gene: NA
abundance: few
v_gene: TRBV19
CDR3nt: TGTGCCAGTAGTATGGACTGGAAGGGGACCCAGTACTTC
CDR3aa: CASSMDWKGTQYF

j_gene: TRBJ2-3
d_gene: TRBD1
abundance: NA
v_gene: TRBV29-1
CDR3nt: TGCAGCGTTGGACAGGGGGGAACAGATACGCAGTATTTT
CDR3aa: CSVGQGGTDTQYF

j_gene: TRBJ1-2
d_gene: TRBD1
abundance: NA
v_gene: TRBV5-4
CDR3nt: TGTGCCAGCAGCCTGGAGCCGGGACAGGGTAATGGCTACACCTTC
CDR3aa: CASSLEPGQGNGYTF

j_gene: TRBJ2-7
d_gene: TRBD1
abundance: NA
v_gene: TRBV6-6
CDR3nt: TGTGCCAGCAGTTACTCGACAGGGACGGCGCAGTACTTC
CDR3aa: CASSYSTGTAQYF

j_gene: TRBJ2-1
d_gene: TRBD2
abundance: NA
v_gene: TRBV7-2
CDR3nt: TGTGCCAGCAGCTCCCCCACTCTGCGGGAGGGCCCTTACAATGAGCAGTTCTTC
CDR3aa: CASSSPTLREGPYNEQFF

j_gene: TRBJ2-5
d_gene: TRBD1
abundance: once
v_gene: TRBV19
CDR3nt: TGTGCCAGTTACGGACAGGGTCAAGAGACCCAGTACTTC
CDR3aa: CASYGQGQETQYF

j_gene: TRBJ1-5
d_gene: TRBD1
abundance: NA
v_gene: TRBV11-3
CDR3nt: TGTGCCAGCAGCTTAGAGGTCCGGGCCAGGGGGCAGGCTCAGCCCCAGCATTTT
CDR3aa: CASSLEVRARGQAQPQHF

j_gene: TRBJ1-2
d_gene: TRBD1
abundance: NA
v_gene: TRBV28
CDR3nt: TGTGCCAGCAGTTTCCGAGGACAGGGCAGTTATGGCTACACCTTC
CDR3aa: CASSFRGQGSYGYTF

j_gene: TRBJ2-1
d_gene: TRBD2
abundance: NA
v_gene: TRBV6-5
CDR3nt: TGTGCCAGCAGTTCCTGGACTAGCGGGGTTCACAATGAGCAGTTCTTC
CDR3aa: CASSSWTSGVHNEQFF

j_gene: TRBJ1-1
d_gene: TRBD1
abundance: NA
v_gene: TRBV3-1/TRBV3-2
CDR3nt: TGTGCCAGCAGCCTTCGGACAGGGATGAACACTGAAGCTTTCTTT
CDR3aa: CASSLRTGMNTEAFF

j_gene: TRBJ2-7
d_gene: TRBD1
abundance: NA
v_gene: TRBV5-1
CDR3nt: TGCGCCAGCAGCTTGGTGCCCGCGGGACAGGGTTTCAACGAGCAGTACTTC
CDR3aa: CASSLVPAGQGFNEQYF

j_gene: TRBJ2-5
d_gene: NA
abundance: NA
v_gene: TRBV7-2
CDR3nt: TGTGCCAGCAGCTCCAAGTGGGCTCGGGACAATAGTTTGGAGACCCAGTACTTC
CDR3aa: CASSSKWARDNSLETQYF

j_gene: TRBJ1-6
d_gene: TRBD1
abundance: NA
v_gene: TRBV28
CDR3nt: TGTGCCAGCGAACCGGGACAGCAGAATTCACCCCTCCACTTT
CDR3aa: CASEPGQQNSPLHF

j_gene: TRBJ2-2
d_gene: NA
abundance: NA
v_gene: TRBV7-2
CDR3nt: TGTGCCAGCAGCTTTAGCGGGAACACCGGGGAGCTGTTTTTT
CDR3aa: CASSFSGNTGELFF

j_gene: TRBJ1-1
d_gene: NA
abundance: NA
v_gene: TRBV5-1
CDR3nt: TGCGCCAGCAGCTTCGACAGGTCTGAAGCTTTCTTT
CDR3aa: CASSFDRSEAFF

j_gene: TRBJ2-1
d_gene: NA
abundance: NA
v_gene: TRBV11-2
CDR3nt: TGTGCCAGCGGCGCCCCAGGCAGCTCCTACAATGAGCAGTTCTTC
CDR3aa: CASGAPGSSYNEQFF

j_gene: TRBJ2-4
d_gene: TRBD2
abundance: NA
v_gene: TRBV7-8
CDR3nt: TGTGCCAGCAGTAAGACTAGCGGGACGATTCTAGCCAAAAACATTCAGTACTTC
CDR3aa: CASSKTSGTILAKNIQYF

j_gene: TRBJ2-2
d_gene: NA
abundance: NA
v_gene: TRBV29-1
CDR3nt: TGCAGCGTTTTGACAGGCACGAACACCGGGGAGCTGTTTTTT
CDR3aa: CSVLTGTNTGELFF

j_gene: TRBJ1-3
d_gene: NA
abundance: NA
v_gene: TRBV7-2
CDR3nt: TGTGCCAGCAGCTTAGAAACGGGGTTCTCTGGAAACACCATATATTTT
CDR3aa: CASSLETGFSGNTIYF

j_gene: TRBJ2-3
d_gene: NA
abundance: NA
v_gene: TRBV21-1
CDR3nt: TGTGCCAGCAGACGGACAGGCAGCACAGATACGCAGTATTTT
CDR3aa: CASRRTGSTDTQYF

j_gene: TRBJ2-1
d_gene: NA
abundance: NA
v_gene: TRBV5-1
CDR3nt: TGCGCCAGCAGTCTACCCCGGACTAACAACAATGAGCAGTTCTTC
CDR3aa: CASSLPRTNNNEQFF

j_gene: TRBJ2-1
d_gene: TRBD2
abundance: NA
v_gene: TRBV2
CDR3nt: TGTGCCAGCAGGGTCGGACTAGCGGCAAATGAGCAGTTCTTC
CDR3aa: CASRVGLAANEQFF

j_gene: TRBJ2-3
d_gene: TRBD1
abundance: NA
v_gene: TRBV7-2
CDR3nt: TGTGCCAGCAGCTGGATTCCGGGACAGGGGGCCACAGATACGCAGTATTTT
CDR3aa: CASSWIPGQGATDTQYF

j_gene: TRBJ1-4
d_gene: TRBD1
abundance: NA
v_gene: TRBV4-3
CDR3nt: TGCGCCAGCAGCCAAGGCGGGGTGACAGGGGTAGGTGAAAAACTGTTTTTT
CDR3aa: CASSQGGVTGVGEKLFF

j_gene: TRBJ1-6
d_gene: TRBD1
abundance: medium-sized
v_gene: TRBV4-3
CDR3nt: TGCGCCAGCAGCCAAGATTCGGGACAGGAGGGTTCCGTTAATTCACCCCTCCACTTT
CDR3aa: CASSQDSGQEGSVNSPLHF

j_gene: TRBJ1-1
d_gene: NA
abundance: NA
v_gene: TRBV27
CDR3nt: TGTGCCAGCAGTTTAATGGGGGGAGACACTGAAGCTTTCTTT
CDR3aa: CASSLMGGDTEAFF

j_gene: TRBJ2-7
d_gene: TRBD2
abundance: once
v_gene: TRBV28
CDR3nt: TGTGCCAGCAGTTTTTTTGACAGCGGGAGTAGGGTCGAGCAGTACTTC
CDR3aa: CASSFFDSGSRVEQYF

j_gene: TRBJ2-2
d_gene: NA
abundance: NA
v_gene: TRBV7-2
CDR3nt: TGTGCCAGCAGCGGAGGGACTTCCCAGGGCCCCACCGGGGAGCTGTTTTTT
CDR3aa: CASSGGTSQGPTGELFF

j_gene: TRBJ1-3
d_gene: NA
abundance: once
v_gene: TRBV9
CDR3nt: TGTGCCAGCAGCGGGATAATAGGCAGGGGAACTGGAAACACCATATATTTT
CDR3aa: CASSGIIGRGTGNTIYF